The sequence of this T cell receptor beta chain was determined in a study of beta chain features in type 1 diabetes. Study as a whole: Healthy donors and patients had similar age, gender and cell yields. Study-wide results and caveats: Shortening that was moderate but significant affected the TCRB CDR3s of Type 1 diabetes patients in all four CD4+ subsets.

The germline CDR1 and CDR2 sequences are KGHSH and LQKENI. V gave up 3 bases and J gave up 5 bases, with 8 bases separating them. The CDR3 sequence is 14 residues long. Worth noting for this clone: Its specificity is not known. In the same sample, other DNA sequences code for this CDR3.

Investigators reverse transcribed all isolated RNA, so they sequenced expressed TCRB transcripts. The table came from immunoSEQ multiplex PCR; TCRdb's copy has only in-frame clones and leaves some out. In the table there are a few hundred thousand clones, 11% of which are singletons. The TCR was taken from a man under 40 with type 1 diabetes. The V and J genes are TRBV18 and TRBJ1-6; weak D call: TRBD1 (6 bases). Sequences were obtained from naive CD4+ T cells from blood. The CDR3 sequence is CASSPRTDNSPLHF. Here the CDR3 DNA reads TGTGCCAGCTCACCCCGGACAGATAATTCACCCCTCCACTTT. The entire variable domain, with the rest obtained from reference TRBV18 and TRBJ1-6, is as follows: NAGVMQNPRHLVRRRGQEARLRCSPMKGHSHVYWYRQLPEEGLKFMVYLQKENIIDESGMPKERFSAEFPKEGPSILRIQQVVRGDSAAYFCASSPRTDNSPLHFGNGTRLTVT.